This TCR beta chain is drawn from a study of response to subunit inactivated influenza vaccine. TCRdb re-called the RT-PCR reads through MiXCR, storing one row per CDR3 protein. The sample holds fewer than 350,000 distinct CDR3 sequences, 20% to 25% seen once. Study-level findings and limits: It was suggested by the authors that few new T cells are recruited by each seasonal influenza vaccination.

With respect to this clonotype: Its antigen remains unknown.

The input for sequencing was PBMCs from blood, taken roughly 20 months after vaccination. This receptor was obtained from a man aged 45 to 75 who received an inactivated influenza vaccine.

CDR3 residues: CASSLGRANTGELFF. The CDR3 DNA reads TGCGCCAGCAGCTTGGGGCGAGCGAACACCGGGGAGCTGTTTTTT. The chain recombines TRBV5-1 with TRBJ2-2; D gene unclear. Germline-derived CDR1 and CDR2 are SGHRS and YFSETQ. This CDR3 region has 15 residues. V gave up 0 bases and J gave up 0 bases, with 6 bases separating them.